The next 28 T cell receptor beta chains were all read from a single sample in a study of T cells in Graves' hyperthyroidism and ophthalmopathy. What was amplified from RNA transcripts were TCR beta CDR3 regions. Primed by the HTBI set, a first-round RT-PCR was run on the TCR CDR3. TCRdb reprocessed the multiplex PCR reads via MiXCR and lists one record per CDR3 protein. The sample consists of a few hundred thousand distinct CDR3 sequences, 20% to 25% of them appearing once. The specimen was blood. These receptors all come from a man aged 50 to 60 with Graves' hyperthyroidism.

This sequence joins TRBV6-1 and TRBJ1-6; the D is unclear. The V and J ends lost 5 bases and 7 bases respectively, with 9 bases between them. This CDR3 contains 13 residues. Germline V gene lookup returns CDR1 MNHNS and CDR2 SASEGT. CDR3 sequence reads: CASSLRMNSPLHF. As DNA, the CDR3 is TGTGCCAGCAGTCTTCGGATGAATTCACCCCTCCACTTT.

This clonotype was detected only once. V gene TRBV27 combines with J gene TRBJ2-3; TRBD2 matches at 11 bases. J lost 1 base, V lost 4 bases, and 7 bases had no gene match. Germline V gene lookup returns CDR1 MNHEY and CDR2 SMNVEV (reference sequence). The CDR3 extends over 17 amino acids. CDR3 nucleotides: TGTGCCAGCAGTTCCAGACTAGCGGGAACCGGCACAGATACGCAGTATTTT. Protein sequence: CASSSRLAGTGTDTQYF.

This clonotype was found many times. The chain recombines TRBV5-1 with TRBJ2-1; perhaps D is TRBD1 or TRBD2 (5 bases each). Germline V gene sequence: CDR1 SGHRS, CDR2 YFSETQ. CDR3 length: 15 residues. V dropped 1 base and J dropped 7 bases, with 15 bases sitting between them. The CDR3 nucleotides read TGCGCCAGCAGCTTGAGAACGGGACGAGAAAATGAGCAGTTCTTC. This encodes CASSLRTGRENEQFF.

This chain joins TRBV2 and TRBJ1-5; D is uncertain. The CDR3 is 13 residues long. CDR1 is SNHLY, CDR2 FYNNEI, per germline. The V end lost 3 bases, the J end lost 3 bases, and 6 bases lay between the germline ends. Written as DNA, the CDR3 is TGTGCCAGCAGTGAGGGATTCAATCAGCCCCAGCATTTT. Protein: CASSEGFNQPQHF.

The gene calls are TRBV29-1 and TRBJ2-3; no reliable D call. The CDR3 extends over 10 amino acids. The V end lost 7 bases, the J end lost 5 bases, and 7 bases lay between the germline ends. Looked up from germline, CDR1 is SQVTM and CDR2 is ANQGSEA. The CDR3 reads CSADIDTQYF. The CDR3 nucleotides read TGCAGCGCTGATATAGATACGCAGTATTTT.

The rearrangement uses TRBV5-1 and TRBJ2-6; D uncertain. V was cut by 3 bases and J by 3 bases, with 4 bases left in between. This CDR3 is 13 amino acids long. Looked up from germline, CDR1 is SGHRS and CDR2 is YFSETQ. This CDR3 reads CASSYNGANVLTF. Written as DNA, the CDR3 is TGCGCCAGCAGCTACAATGGGGCCAACGTCCTGACTTTC.

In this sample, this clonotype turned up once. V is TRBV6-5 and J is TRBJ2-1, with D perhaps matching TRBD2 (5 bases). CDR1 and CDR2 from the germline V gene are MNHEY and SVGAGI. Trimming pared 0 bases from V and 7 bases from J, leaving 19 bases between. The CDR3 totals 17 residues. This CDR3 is CASSYSPRTGRDNEQFF. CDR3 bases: TGTGCCAGCAGTTACTCCCCCCGGACCGGACGGGATAATGAGCAGTTCTTC.

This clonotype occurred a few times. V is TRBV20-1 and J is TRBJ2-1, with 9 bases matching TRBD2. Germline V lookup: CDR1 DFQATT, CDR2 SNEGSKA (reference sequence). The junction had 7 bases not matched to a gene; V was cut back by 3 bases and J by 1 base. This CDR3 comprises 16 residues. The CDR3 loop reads CSASFLAGESYNEQFF. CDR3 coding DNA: TGCAGTGCTAGCTTCTTAGCGGGAGAATCCTACAATGAGCAGTTCTTC.

The CDR3 protein is CASSLIGPGNQPQHF. For the CDR3, the DNA is TGTGCCAGCAGCCTTATAGGTCCGGGCAATCAGCCCCAGCATTTT. This rearrangement joins TRBV27 to TRBJ1-5; no firm D call. Germline V gene data show CDR1 as MNHEY and CDR2 as SMNVEV (reference sequence). This CDR3 is built from 15 residues. V lost 6 bases, J lost 2 bases, and 14 bases lay in between.

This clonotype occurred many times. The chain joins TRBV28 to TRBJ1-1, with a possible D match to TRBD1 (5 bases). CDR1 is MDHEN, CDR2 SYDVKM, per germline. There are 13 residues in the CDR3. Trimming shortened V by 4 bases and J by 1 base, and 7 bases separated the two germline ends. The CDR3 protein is CASSSQENTEAFF. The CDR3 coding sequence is TGTGCCAGCAGTTCACAGGAGAACACTGAAGCTTTCTTT.

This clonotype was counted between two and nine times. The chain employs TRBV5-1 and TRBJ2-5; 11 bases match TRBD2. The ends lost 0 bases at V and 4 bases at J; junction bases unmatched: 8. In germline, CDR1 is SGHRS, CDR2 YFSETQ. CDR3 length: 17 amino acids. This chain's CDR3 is CASSLEGWLAGGETQYF. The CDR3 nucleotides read TGCGCCAGCAGCTTGGAAGGCTGGCTAGCGGGGGGAGAGACCCAGTACTTC. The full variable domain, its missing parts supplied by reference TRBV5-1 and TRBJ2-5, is KAGVTQTPRYLIKTRGQQVTLSCSPISGHRSVSWYQQTPGQGLQFLFEYFSETQRNKGNFPGRFSGRQFSNSRSEMNVSTLELGDSALYLCASSLEGWLAGGETQYFGPGTRLLVL.

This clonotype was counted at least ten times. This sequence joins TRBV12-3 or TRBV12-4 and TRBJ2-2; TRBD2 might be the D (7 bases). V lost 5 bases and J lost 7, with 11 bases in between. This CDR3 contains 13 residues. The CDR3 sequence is CASSNREGGELFF. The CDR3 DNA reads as TGTGCCAGCAGTAACAGGGAGGGCGGGGAGCTGTTTTTT.

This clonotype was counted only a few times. CDR3 region: CASSVDNSYGYTF. In DNA form, the CDR3 reads TGTGCCAGCAGCGTAGATAACAGCTATGGCTACACCTTC. This sequence joins TRBV3-1 and TRBJ1-2; D gene ambiguous. The CDR3 is 13 residues long. V shed 5 bases and J shed 4 bases, with 11 bases lying between them. Germline CDR1 is LGHDT and CDR2 is YNNKEL (reference sequence).

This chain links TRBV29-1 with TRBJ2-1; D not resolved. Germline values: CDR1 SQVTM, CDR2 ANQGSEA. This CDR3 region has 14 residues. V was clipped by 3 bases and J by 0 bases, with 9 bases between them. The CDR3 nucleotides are TGCAGCGTTGAGACGCCTTCCTCCTACAATGAGCAGTTCTTC. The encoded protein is CSVETPSSYNEQFF.

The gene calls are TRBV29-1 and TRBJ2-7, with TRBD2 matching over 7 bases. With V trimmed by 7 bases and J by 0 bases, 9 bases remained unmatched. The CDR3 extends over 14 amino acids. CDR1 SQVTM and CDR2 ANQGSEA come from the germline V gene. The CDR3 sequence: CSAGWGGVSYEQYF. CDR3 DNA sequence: TGCAGCGCTGGGTGGGGGGGGGTCTCCTACGAGCAGTACTTC.

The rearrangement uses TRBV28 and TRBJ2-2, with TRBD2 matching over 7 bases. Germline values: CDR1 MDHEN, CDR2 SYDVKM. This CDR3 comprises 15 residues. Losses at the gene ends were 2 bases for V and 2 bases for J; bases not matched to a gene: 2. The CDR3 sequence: CASSLKGLNTGELFF. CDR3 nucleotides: TGTGCCAGCAGTTTAAAGGGACTAAACACCGGGGAGCTGTTTTTT.

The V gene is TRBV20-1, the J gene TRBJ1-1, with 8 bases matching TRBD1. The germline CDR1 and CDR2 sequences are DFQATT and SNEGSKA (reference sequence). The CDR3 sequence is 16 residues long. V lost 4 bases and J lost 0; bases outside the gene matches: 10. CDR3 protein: CSAIFPGTGMNTEAFF. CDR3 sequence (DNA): TGCAGTGCTATTTTCCCCGGGACAGGCATGAACACTGAAGCTTTCTTT.

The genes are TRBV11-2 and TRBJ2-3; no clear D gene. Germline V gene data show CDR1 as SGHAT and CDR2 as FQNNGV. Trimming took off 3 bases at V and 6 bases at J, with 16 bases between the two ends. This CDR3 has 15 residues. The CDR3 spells CASSLAPRNWDTQYF. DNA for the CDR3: TGTGCCAGCAGCTTGGCACCCCGCAATTGGGATACGCAGTATTTT.

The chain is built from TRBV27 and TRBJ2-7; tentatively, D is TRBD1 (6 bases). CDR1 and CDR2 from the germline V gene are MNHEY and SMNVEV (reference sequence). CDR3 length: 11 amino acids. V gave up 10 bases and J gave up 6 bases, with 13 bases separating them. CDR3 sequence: CATIQGVEQYF. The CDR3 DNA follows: TGTGCCACGATACAGGGAGTCGAGCAGTACTTC.

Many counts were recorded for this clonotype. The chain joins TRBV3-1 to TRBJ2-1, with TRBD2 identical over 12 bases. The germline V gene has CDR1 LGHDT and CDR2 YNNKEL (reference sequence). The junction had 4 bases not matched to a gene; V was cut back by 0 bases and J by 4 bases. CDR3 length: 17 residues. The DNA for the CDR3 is TGTGCCAGCAGCCAAGATCTAGCGGGAGGGCCTTACAATGAGCAGTTCTTC. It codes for CASSQDLAGGPYNEQFF.

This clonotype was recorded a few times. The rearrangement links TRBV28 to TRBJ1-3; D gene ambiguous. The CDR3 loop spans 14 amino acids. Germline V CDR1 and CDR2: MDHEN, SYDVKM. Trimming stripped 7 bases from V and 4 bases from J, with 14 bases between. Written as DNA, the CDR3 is TGTGCCAGCAATTCCGGATTTTCAGGAAACACCATATATTTT. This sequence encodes CASNSGFSGNTIYF.

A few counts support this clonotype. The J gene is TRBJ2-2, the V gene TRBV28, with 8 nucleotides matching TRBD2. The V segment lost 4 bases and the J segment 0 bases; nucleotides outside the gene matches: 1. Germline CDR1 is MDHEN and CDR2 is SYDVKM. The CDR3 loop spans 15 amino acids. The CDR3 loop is CASSSAGANTGELFF. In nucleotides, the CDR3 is TGTGCCAGCAGTTCAGCGGGAGCGAACACCGGGGAGCTGTTTTTT.

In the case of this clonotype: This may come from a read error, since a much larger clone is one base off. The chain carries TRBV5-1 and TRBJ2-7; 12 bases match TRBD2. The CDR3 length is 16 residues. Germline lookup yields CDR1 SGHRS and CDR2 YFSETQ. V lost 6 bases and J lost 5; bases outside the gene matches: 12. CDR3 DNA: TGCGCCAGCAACTCAACCACTAGCGGGAGGTTCCACGAGCAGTACTTC. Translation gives CASNSTTSGRFHEQYF.

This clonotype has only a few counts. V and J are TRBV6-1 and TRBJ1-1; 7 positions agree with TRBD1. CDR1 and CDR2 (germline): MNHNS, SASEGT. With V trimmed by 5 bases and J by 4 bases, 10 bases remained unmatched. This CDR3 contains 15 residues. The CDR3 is CASSSAQGLSTEAFF. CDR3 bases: TGTGCCAGCAGTTCAGCACAGGGGTTGAGCACTGAAGCTTTCTTT.

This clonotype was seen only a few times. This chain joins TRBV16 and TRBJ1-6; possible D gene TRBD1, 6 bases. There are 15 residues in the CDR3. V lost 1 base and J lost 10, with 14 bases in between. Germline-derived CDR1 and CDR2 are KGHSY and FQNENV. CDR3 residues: CASSQLTGAGSPLHF. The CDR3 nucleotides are TGTGCCAGCAGCCAATTGACGGGGGCAGGGTCACCCCTCCACTTT.

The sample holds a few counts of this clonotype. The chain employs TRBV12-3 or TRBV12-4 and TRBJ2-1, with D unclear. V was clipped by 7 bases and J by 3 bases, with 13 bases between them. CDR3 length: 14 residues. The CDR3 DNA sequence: TGTGCCAGCAACACAGTCTCTGGCTACAATGAGCAGTTCTTC. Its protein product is CASNTVSGYNEQFF.

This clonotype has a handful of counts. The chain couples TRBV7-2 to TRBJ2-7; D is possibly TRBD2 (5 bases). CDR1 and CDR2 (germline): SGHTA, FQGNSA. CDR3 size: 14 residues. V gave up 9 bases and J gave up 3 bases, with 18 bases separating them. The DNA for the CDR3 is TGTGCCAGTAGTATCATAAGCGGATTCTACGAGCAGTACTTC. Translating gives CASSIISGFYEQYF.

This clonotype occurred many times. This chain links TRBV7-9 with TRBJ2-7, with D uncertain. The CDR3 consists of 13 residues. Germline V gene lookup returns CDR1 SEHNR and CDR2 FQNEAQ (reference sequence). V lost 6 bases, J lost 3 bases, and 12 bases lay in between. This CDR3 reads CASSPFFSYEQYF. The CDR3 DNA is TGTGCCAGCAGTCCTTTTTTTAGCTACGAGCAGTACTTC.